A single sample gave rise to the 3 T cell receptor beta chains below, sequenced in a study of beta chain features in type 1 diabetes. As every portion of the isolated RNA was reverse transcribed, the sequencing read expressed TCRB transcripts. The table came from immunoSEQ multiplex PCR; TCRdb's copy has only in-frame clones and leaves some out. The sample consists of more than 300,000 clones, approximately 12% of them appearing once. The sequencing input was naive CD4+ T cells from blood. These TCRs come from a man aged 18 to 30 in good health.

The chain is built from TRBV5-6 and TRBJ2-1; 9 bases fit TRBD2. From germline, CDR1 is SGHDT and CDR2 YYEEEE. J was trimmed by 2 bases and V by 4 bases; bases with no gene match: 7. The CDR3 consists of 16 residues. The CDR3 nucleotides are TGTGCCAGCAGCCACCGTAGCGGGAGCCCCTACAATGAGCAGTTCTTC. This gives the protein CASSHRSGSPYNEQFF.

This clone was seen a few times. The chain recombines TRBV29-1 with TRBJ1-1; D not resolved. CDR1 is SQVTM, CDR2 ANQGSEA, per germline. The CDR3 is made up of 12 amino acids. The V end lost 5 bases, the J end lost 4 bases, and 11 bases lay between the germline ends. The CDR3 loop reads CSVRREGTEAFF. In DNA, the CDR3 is TGCAGCGTTAGGAGGGAGGGCACTGAAGCTTTCTTT.

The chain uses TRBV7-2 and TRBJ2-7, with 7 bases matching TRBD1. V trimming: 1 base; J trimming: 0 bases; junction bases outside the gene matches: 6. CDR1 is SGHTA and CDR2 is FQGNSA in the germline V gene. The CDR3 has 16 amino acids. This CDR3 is CASSLVGGQRSYEQYF. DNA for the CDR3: TGTGCCAGCAGCTTAGTAGGGGGACAGCGCTCCTACGAGCAGTACTTC.